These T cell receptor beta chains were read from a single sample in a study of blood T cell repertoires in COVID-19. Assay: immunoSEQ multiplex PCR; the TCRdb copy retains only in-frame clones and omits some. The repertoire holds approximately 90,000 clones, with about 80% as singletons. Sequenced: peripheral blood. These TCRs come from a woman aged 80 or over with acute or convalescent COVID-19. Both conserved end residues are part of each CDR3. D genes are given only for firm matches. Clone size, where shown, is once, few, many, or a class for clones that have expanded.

cdr3_aa: CALTPGGSYGYTF
cdr3_nt: TGTGCCTTAACCCCCGGGGGGAGCTATGGCTACACCTTC
d_call: NA
v_call: TRBV2
clone_size: few
j_call: TRBJ1-2

cdr3_aa: CASRLTGGYEQYF
cdr3_nt: TGTGCCAGCAGACTTACAGGGGGCTACGAGCAGTACTTC
d_call: TRBD1
v_call: TRBV5-5
clone_size: NA
j_call: TRBJ2-7

cdr3_aa: CASSRTGRPYEQYF
cdr3_nt: TGTGCCAGCAGTCGGACAGGGAGGCCCTACGAGCAGTACTTC
d_call: TRBD1
v_call: TRBV6-5
clone_size: NA
j_call: TRBJ2-7

cdr3_aa: CASRATQGPTGELFF
cdr3_nt: TGTGCCAGCAGGGCGACCCAGGGCCCAACCGGGGAGCTGTTTTTT
d_call: NA
v_call: TRBV27
clone_size: NA
j_call: TRBJ2-2

cdr3_aa: CASTEWGTRTYNEQFF
cdr3_nt: TGTGCCAGCACCGAATGGGGGACTAGGACCTACAATGAGCAGTTCTTC
d_call: TRBD2
v_call: TRBV7-8
clone_size: many
j_call: TRBJ2-1

cdr3_aa: CASSPPGTGRETQYF
cdr3_nt: TGTGCCAGCAGCCCACCCGGGACAGGGCGAGAGACCCAGTACTTC
d_call: TRBD1
v_call: TRBV11-2
clone_size: NA
j_call: TRBJ2-5

cdr3_aa: CASSVEMASYNEQFF
cdr3_nt: TGTGCCAGCAGCGTAGAGATGGCCAGTTACAATGAGCAGTTCTTC
d_call: NA
v_call: TRBV9
clone_size: NA
j_call: TRBJ2-1

cdr3_aa: CASSQDLAGKNEQFF
cdr3_nt: TGCGCCAGCAGCCAAGATTTAGCGGGGAAGAATGAGCAGTTCTTC
d_call: TRBD2
v_call: TRBV4-1
clone_size: NA
j_call: TRBJ2-1

cdr3_aa: CAWTGDSNQPQHF
cdr3_nt: TGTGCCTGGACGGGGGATAGCAATCAGCCCCAGCATTTT
d_call: NA
v_call: TRBV30
clone_size: once
j_call: TRBJ1-5

cdr3_aa: CACTGGLTEAFF
cdr3_nt: TGTGCCTGCACAGGGGGCCTTACTGAAGCTTTCTTT
d_call: TRBD1
v_call: TRBV30
clone_size: NA
j_call: TRBJ1-1

cdr3_aa: CASSLGLAGVTQYF
cdr3_nt: TGCGCCAGCAGCTTGGGACTAGCGGGAGTGACGCAGTATTTT
d_call: TRBD2
v_call: TRBV5-1
clone_size: NA
j_call: TRBJ2-3